Presented here are 21 T cell receptor beta chains from one specimen sequenced in a study of blood T cell repertoires in COVID-19. Method: immunoSEQ multiplex PCR; TCRdb's copy keeps in-frame clones and lacks some. The profile shows 98,000 or so clones, around 81% of them singletons. Specimen: peripheral blood. Receptors originate from a woman between 70 and 85 years old with acute or convalescent COVID-19.

This chain uses TRBV7-8 with TRBJ2-3; D is unresolved. This CDR3 is built from 13 residues. Deletions cut 2 bases from V and 3 bases from J, with 6 bases between. The germline V gene has CDR1 SGHVS and CDR2 FQNEAQ. The CDR3 is CASSLWQTDTQYF. The CDR3 DNA reads as TGTGCCAGCAGCTTATGGCAGACAGATACGCAGTATTTT.

The rearrangement links TRBV20-1 to TRBJ2-5; tentatively, D is TRBD2 (5 bases). The CDR3 is 17 residues long. V lost 3 bases to trimming and J lost 1 base, with 21 bases between them. Per the germline V gene, CDR1 is DFQATT and CDR2 is SNEGSKA (reference sequence). The CDR3 nucleotides read TGCAGTGCTAGTGATCCACCCAGGACTGAACCCCAAGAGACCCAGTACTTC. Protein product: CSASDPPRTEPQETQYF.

The chain uses TRBV6-5 and TRBJ2-7, with 7 bases aligning to TRBD1. The V segment lost 6 bases and the J segment 2 bases; nucleotides outside the gene matches: 10. The CDR3 sequence is 15 residues long. Germline CDR1 reads MNHEY; CDR2 reads SVGAGI. CDR3 in DNA: TGTGCCAGCAGGAAAGCCGGGACAGCTACCTACGAGCAGTACTTC. Protein sequence: CASRKAGTATYEQYF.

This rearrangement joins TRBV29-1 to TRBJ2-7; possible D gene TRBD2, 6 bases. The V and J ends lost 3 bases and 9 bases respectively, with 12 bases between them. Germline V lookup: CDR1 SQVTM, CDR2 ANQGSEA. The CDR3 is 11 amino acids. The DNA of the CDR3 is TGCAGCGTTGAGCTTGGGGGACTGCAGTACTTC. Translated, it gives CSVELGGLQYF.

This clone was counted a single time. The chain uses TRBV10-1 and TRBJ2-1; D might be TRBD2 (6 bases). The CDR3 contains 13 residues. Germline-derived CDR1 and CDR2 are WNHNN and SYGVQD (reference sequence). V lost 4 bases and J 10 bases, leaving 14 bases between the germline ends. The CDR3 nucleotides read TGCGCCAGCAGTGGCTCGGACGGACTAGAGCAGTTCTTC. This codes for CASSGSDGLEQFF.

This clone is a singleton in its sample. This chain uses TRBV5-1 with TRBJ1-1; possible D gene TRBD1, 6 bases. This CDR3 is 14 amino acids long. V was shortened by 1 base and J by 5 bases, with 12 bases between the two germline ends. Germline CDR1 reads SGHRS; CDR2 reads YFSETQ. CDR3 sequence (DNA): TGCGCCAGCAGCTTGAGCACAGGGCGGACTGAAGCTTTCTTT. It codes for CASSLSTGRTEAFF.

On this clone: This specimen includes other DNA sequences encoding the same CDR3. The V gene is TRBV6-2 or TRBV6-3, the J gene TRBJ1-4; D is unresolved. The CDR3 has 13 residues. Looked up from germline, CDR1 is MNHEY and CDR2 is SVGEGT. V lost 0 bases and J 10 bases, leaving 9 bases between the germline ends. CDR3 in DNA: TGTGCCAGCAGTTACTCAGTTGGAGGAAAACTGTTTTTT. This encodes CASSYSVGGKLFF.

The V gene is TRBV5-1, the J gene TRBJ1-2; D unclear. Germline CDR1 SGHRS, CDR2 YFSETQ. Trimming shortened V by 0 bases and J by 0 bases, and 6 bases separated the two germline ends. This CDR3 comprises 14 residues. Here the CDR3 DNA reads TGCGCCAGCAGCTTGGTAGCGGCTAACTATGGCTACACCTTC. This encodes CASSLVAANYGYTF.

This chain joins TRBV18 and TRBJ2-7; 9 positions match TRBD1. This CDR3 contains 14 residues. Looked up from germline, CDR1 is KGHSH and CDR2 is LQKENI. The V segment lost 2 bases and the J segment 1 base; nucleotides outside the gene matches: 0. Written as DNA, the CDR3 is TGTGCCAGCTCACCAGGGACAGGGTCCTACGAGCAGTACTTC. This gives the protein CASSPGTGSYEQYF.

The chain links TRBV28 to TRBJ2-3; maybe TRBD1 (5 bases). This CDR3 is built from 11 residues. V was trimmed by 6 bases and J by 8 bases, leaving 9 bases between them. The germline V gene has CDR1 MDHEN and CDR2 SYDVKM. The CDR3 region is CASRGAGTQYF. CDR3 coding DNA: TGTGCCAGCAGAGGGGCCGGTACGCAGTATTTT.

The chain employs TRBV27 and TRBJ1-5, with D possibly matching TRBD1 (5 bases). This CDR3 has 15 amino acids. Germline CDR1 is MNHEY and CDR2 is SMNVEV (reference sequence). Trimming took 7 bases from V and 5 from J, leaving 18 bases between them. CDR3 bases: TGTGCCAGCACCAACGATAGAGGGGAGGATCAGCCCCAGCATTTT. Protein: CASTNDRGEDQPQHF.

The chain links TRBV28 to TRBJ1-1, with D maybe TRBD1 (6 bases). The CDR3 is made up of 14 amino acids. The V end lost 8 bases, the J end lost 5 bases, and 18 bases lay between the germline ends. Germline lookup yields CDR1 MDHEN and CDR2 SYDVKM. The CDR3 loop reads CASRAGGGQTEAFF. CDR3 coding DNA: TGTGCCAGCCGCGCCGGGGGGGGACAAACTGAAGCTTTCTTT. The full variable domain, rest sourced from reference TRBV28 and TRBJ1-1, is DVKVTQSSRYLVKRTGEKVFLECVQDMDHENMFWYRQDPGLGLRLIYFSYDVKMKEKGDIPEGYSVSREKKERFSLILESASTNQTSMYLCASRAGGGQTEAFFGQGTRLTVV.

The CDR3: CASSSTSGGYEQYF. As DNA, the CDR3 is TGCGCCAGCAGCTCGACTAGCGGGGGATACGAGCAGTACTTC. V usage is TRBV5-1 and J usage is TRBJ2-7, with 12 bases aligning to TRBD2. CDR3 length: 14 amino acids. V lost 3 bases to trimming and J lost 4 bases; unmatched junction nucleotides: 2. Germline assignment: CDR1 SGHRS and CDR2 YFSETQ.

Note on this clone: Germline and junction disagree at one end, which may indicate a read error. V is TRBV6-1 and J is TRBJ1-3; possible D gene TRBD1, 5 bases. The germline V gene encodes CDR1 MNHNS and CDR2 SASEGT. The CDR3 is 15 residues long. The CDR3: CASREGAFSGNTIYF. The CDR3 DNA follows: TGTGCCAGCAGGGAAGGGGCTTTCTCTGGAAACACCATATATTTT.

The V call is TRBV6-6, the J call TRBJ1-1, with D perhaps matching TRBD1 (6 bases). V dropped 3 bases and J dropped 1 base, with 9 bases sitting between them. Germline values: CDR1 MNHNY, CDR2 SVGAGI (reference sequence). This CDR3 is 14 amino acids long. Here the CDR3 reads CASSYQGQNTEAFF. CDR3 DNA sequence: TGTGCCAGCAGTTATCAGGGACAGAACACTGAAGCTTTCTTT.

V and J are TRBV20-1 and TRBJ2-7; D not resolved. Germline CDR1 reads DFQATT; CDR2 reads SNEGSKA (reference sequence). V lost 3 bases to trimming and J lost 4 bases, with 16 bases between them. The CDR3 covers 14 residues. CDR3 in amino acids: CSASSSSVKYEQYF. The CDR3 DNA is TGCAGTGCTAGTTCCTCTAGTGTAAAGTACGAGCAGTACTTC.

The genes are TRBV24-1 and TRBJ1-2, with D possibly matching TRBD1 (5 bases). The V gene lost 3 bases and the J gene lost 6 bases, with 7 bases spanning the gap. The CDR3 runs to 12 residues. Germline CDR1 reads KGHDR; CDR2 reads SFDVKD. The CDR3 is CATSDPTDGYTF. DNA for the CDR3: TGTGCCACCAGTGATCCGACAGATGGCTACACCTTC.

V usage is TRBV6-6 and J usage is TRBJ2-7; tentative D call: TRBD1 (6 bases). The CDR3 sequence is 13 residues long. Germline V CDR1 and CDR2: MNHNY, SVGAGI (reference sequence). The ends were cut back, 9 bases at V and 0 bases at J, with 12 bases in the middle. The CDR3 DNA follows: TGTGCCAGTCTACGGGACACCTCCTACGAGCAGTACTTC. Translation gives CASLRDTSYEQYF.

This chain links TRBV6-2 or TRBV6-3 with TRBJ1-6; possibly TRBD1 for D (5 bases). This CDR3 spans 13 amino acids. V dropped 6 bases and J dropped 14 bases, with 17 bases sitting between them. Germline V gene sequence: CDR1 MNHEY, CDR2 SVGEGT. The DNA of the CDR3 is TGTGCCAGCAGCCTGACAGAAAGGGAGGCCCTCCACTTT. The encoded protein is CASSLTEREALHF.

This clone was picked up a small number of times. The CDR3 is CASRFGGDSNQPQHF. The DNA of the CDR3 is TGTGCCAGCAGGTTCGGGGGAGATAGCAATCAGCCCCAGCATTTT. The chain recombines TRBV2 with TRBJ1-5; TRBD1 might be the D (5 bases). Germline V CDR1 and CDR2: SNHLY, FYNNEI. The CDR3 is 15 residues long. V lost 6 bases and J 0 bases, leaving 12 bases between the germline ends.

The V and J genes are TRBV5-4 and TRBJ1-3; possible D gene TRBD1, 6 bases. In germline, CDR1 is SGHNT, CDR2 YYREEE (reference sequence). CDR3 length equals 14 residues. V lost 2 bases and J lost 2, with 8 bases in between. The CDR3 loop is CASSFPGAGNTIYF. CDR3 nucleotides: TGTGCCAGCAGCTTCCCAGGGGCTGGAAACACCATATATTTT.